A single sample is the source of the 7 T cell receptor beta chains below, sequenced in a study of cytomegalovirus exposure and HLA in healthy donors (dated by TCRdb to 2016 to 2017). The library was made by the immunoSEQ multiplex PCR assay. The multiplex PCR relied on a mix of 60 forward primers for TCR Vbeta segments and 13 reverse primers for TCR Jbeta segments. The immuneACCESS repertoire file appears here via TCRdb, limited to in-frame rearrangements. These files lack a portion of the clones; in checked studies, under half of the deficit traces to unresolved V genes, and the cause of the others is not known. The sample table records some 51,000 clones; 65% to 80% of these occur just once. Approximately 2.3% of the sample is in the top ten clones. Sequenced input: PBMCs. All receptors derive from a female donor in good health and CMV-seronegative.

This chain uses TRBV7-8 with TRBJ2-6; 11 bases are a match to TRBD1. The germline V gene has CDR1 SGHVS and CDR2 FQNEAQ. CDR3 length: 18 amino acids. J gave up 4 bases and V 1 base, and 6 bases lay outside the gene matches. CDR3: CASSLGGQGAGGANVLTF. The CDR3 nucleotides are TGTGCCAGCAGCTTAGGCGGACAGGGGGCTGGCGGGGCCAACGTCCTGACTTTC.

This chain links TRBV5-6 with TRBJ2-7; 9 bases align to TRBD2. Per germline, CDR1 SGHDT and CDR2 YYEEEE. V was pared by 0 bases and J by 4 bases, with 5 bases of the junction left unmatched. The CDR3 has 15 amino acids. The CDR3 bases are TGTGCCAGCAGCTTGGCCTCTAGCGGGGCTTACGAGCAGTACTTC. Protein product: CASSLASSGAYEQYF.

The chain couples TRBV19 to TRBJ2-7; 8 bases are shared with TRBD2. The J segment lost 3 bases and the V segment lost 3 bases, leaving 4 bases of the junction unmatched. The CDR3 covers 14 residues. Germline values: CDR1 LNHDA, CDR2 SQIVND (reference sequence). This CDR3 reads CASSMAGGNYEQYF. The CDR3 bases are TGTGCCAGTAGTATGGCGGGGGGAAACTACGAGCAGTACTTC.

The chain recombines TRBV18 with TRBJ1-3; a weak D match, TRBD1 (5 bases). Germline CDR1 KGHSH, CDR2 LQKENI. V was trimmed by 5 bases and J by 0 bases, leaving 14 bases between them. The length of the CDR3 is 16 residues. The CDR3 bases are TGTGCCAGCTCAGGGGCGCAGGCTACCTCTGGAAACACCATATATTTT. This gives the protein CASSGAQATSGNTIYF.

The rearrangement uses TRBV5-1 and TRBJ2-2; D possibly corresponds to TRBD2 (6 bases). V lost 2 bases to trimming and J lost 6 bases, with 14 bases between them. The CDR3 covers 15 residues. Germline values: CDR1 SGHRS, CDR2 YFSETQ. For the CDR3, the DNA is TGCGCCAGCAGCTTAACGGGGGATCGCGCCGGGGAGCTGTTTTTT. This encodes CASSLTGDRAGELFF. Combining the CDR3 with reference TRBV5-1 and TRBJ2-2 gives the whole variable domain KAGVTQTPRYLIKTRGQQVTLSCSPISGHRSVSWYQQTPGQGLQFLFEYFSETQRNKGNFPGRFSGRQFSNSRSEMNVSTLELGDSALYLCASSLTGDRAGELFFGEGSRLTVL.

A note on this clone: Other DNA sequences in this specimen translate into the identical CDR3. In DNA form, the CDR3 reads TGTGCCAGCAGTTTATATATGTCCAATCAGCCCCAGCATTTT. This codes for CASSLYMSNQPQHF. The chain is built from TRBV28 and TRBJ1-5; D is undetermined. Germline-derived CDR1 and CDR2 are MDHEN and SYDVKM. This CDR3 has 14 amino acids. Trimming removed 1 base from V and 3 bases from J, with 7 bases in between.

Concerning this clone itself: Compared with germline, one end of the junction differs, possibly owing to a read error. The V gene is TRBV6-1, the J gene TRBJ2-7; 11 bases fit TRBD1. CDR1 is MNHNS, CDR2 SASEGT, per germline. The length of the CDR3 is 15 residues. CDR3 in amino acids: CASSERTGGSYERYF. CDR3 DNA: TGTGCCAGCAGTGAAAGGACAGGGGGCTCCTACGAGCGGTACTTC.